Listed below are T cell receptor beta chains from one sample, sequenced in a study of T cells after yellow fever vaccination. TCRdb reanalysed the 5' RACE reads using MiXCR and keeps one entry per CDR3 protein. The data contain some 300,000 distinct CDR3 sequences, around 8.1% of them singletons. This specimen consisted of PBMCs, obtained roughly 47 days after the first yellow fever vaccination. Every receptor here comes from a man between 18 and 35 years old who received the YFV17D yellow fever vaccine. CDR3s include the opening cysteine and the closing phenylalanine or tryptophan. A D gene is named only where the DNA matches it firmly. Only some rows state a clone size, as once, few, many or a class for expanded clones.

cdr3_aa | cdr3_nt | j_call | v_call | d_call | clone_size
CASTGEFSYEQYF | TGTGCCAGCACCGGGGAATTCTCCTACGAGCAGTACTTC | TRBJ2-7 | TRBV25-1 | NA | NA
CASSQDPQVSHTDTQYF | TGTGCCAGCAGCCAAGATCCCCAGGTGTCTCACACAGATACGCAGTATTTT | TRBJ2-3 | TRBV14 | NA | few
CASIDSGTEAFF | TGTGCCAGCATTGACTCGGGCACTGAAGCTTTCTTT | TRBJ1-1 | TRBV6-5 | NA | NA
CSARRGSRGREGYTF | TGCAGTGCTAGAAGGGGCTCCAGGGGGCGAGAGGGCTACACCTTC | TRBJ1-2 | TRBV20-1 | TRBD1 | NA
CASSAQGYEETQYF | TGTGCCAGTAGTGCCCAGGGGTATGAAGAGACCCAGTACTTC | TRBJ2-5 | TRBV19 | NA | few
CASSSDRGPQETQYF | TGTGCCAGCAGCTCCGACAGGGGCCCCCAAGAGACCCAGTACTTC | TRBJ2-5 | TRBV7-2 | TRBD1 | few
CASSIRGDPGELFF | TGTGCCAGCAGTATAAGGGGAGACCCCGGGGAGCTGTTTTTT | TRBJ2-2 | TRBV6-1 | NA | NA
CASSSTGNSYEQYF | TGCGCCAGCAGCAGTACCGGGAACTCCTACGAGCAGTACTTC | TRBJ2-7 | TRBV5-1 | NA | NA
CASNSAGQGNEKLFF | TGCGCCAGCAACTCAGCGGGACAGGGTAATGAAAAACTGTTTTTT | TRBJ1-4 | TRBV5-1 | TRBD1 | few
CASSLDPTDTQYF | TGTGCCAGCAGTTTAGATCCCACAGATACGCAGTATTTT | TRBJ2-3 | TRBV12-3/TRBV12-4 | NA | many
CASAPGGTGNQPQHF | TGTGCCAGCGCCCCTGGGGGAACGGGCAATCAGCCCCAGCATTTT | TRBJ1-5 | TRBV27 | NA | few
CASRRDGETQYF | TGTGCCAGCAGGAGAGACGGAGAGACCCAGTACTTC | TRBJ2-5 | TRBV6-5 | NA | NA
CASSSSESSPLHF | TGTGCCAGCAGCTCATCTGAAAGTTCACCCCTCCACTTT | TRBJ1-6 | TRBV5-5 | NA | NA
CASSPTGGGDTQYF | TGTGCCAGCAGTCCGACAGGAGGGGGAGATACGCAGTATTTT | TRBJ2-3 | TRBV6-4 | NA | few
CASRPPGTAYSYEQYF | TGCGCCAGCAGACCACCCGGGACGGCATACTCCTACGAGCAGTACTTC | TRBJ2-7 | TRBV5-1 | NA | NA
CAIERRVDSGNTIYF | TGTGCCATCGAAAGGAGGGTAGACTCTGGAAACACCATATATTTT | TRBJ1-3 | TRBV10-3 | NA | many
CASSYLGTKVQETQYF | TGTGCCAGCAGCTACCTGGGGACAAAAGTTCAAGAGACCCAGTACTTC | TRBJ2-5 | TRBV7-2 | NA | few
CASSLEHGFYGYTF | TGCGCCAGCAGCTTGGAACACGGATTCTATGGCTACACCTTC | TRBJ1-2 | TRBV5-1 | NA | NA
CASTDRRGYTGELFF | TGTGCCAGCACCGATCGGAGGGGGTACACCGGGGAGCTGTTTTTT | TRBJ2-2 | TRBV12-3/TRBV12-4 | NA | few
CATSGQQETQYF | TGTGCCACCAGCGGGCAGCAAGAGACCCAGTACTTC | TRBJ2-5 | TRBV15 | NA | few
CASSGQGSRTDTQYF | TGTGCCAGCAGTGGGCAGGGTAGCCGCACAGATACGCAGTATTTT | TRBJ2-3 | TRBV25-1 | NA | few
CASSQDGSRWRTDTQYF | TGCGCCAGCAGCCAAGATGGCAGCCGCTGGCGCACAGATACGCAGTATTTT | TRBJ2-3 | TRBV4-3 | NA | few
CSAGSGGAGPDTQYF | TGCAGTGCTGGTAGCGGGGGGGCAGGCCCAGATACGCAGTATTTT | TRBJ2-3 | TRBV20-1 | TRBD2 | few
CASQQGTGPTHTQYF | TGTGCCAGCCAGCAGGGGACGGGACCCACCCATACGCAGTATTTT | TRBJ2-3 | TRBV6-4 | NA | few
CATSSHRGRSQPQHF | TGTGCCACCAGCTCCCACAGGGGGCGAAGTCAGCCCCAGCATTTT | TRBJ1-5 | TRBV15 | TRBD1 | NA
CAIGRQGAGTNEKLFF | TGTGCCATCGGGAGACAGGGGGCAGGAACTAATGAAAAACTGTTTTTT | TRBJ1-4 | TRBV10-3 | TRBD1 | NA
CASSLEQGATEAFF | TGTGCCAGCAGCTTAGAACAGGGGGCAACTGAAGCTTTCTTT | TRBJ1-1 | TRBV11-3 | TRBD1 | few
CASSFLWMKEDTQYF | TGTGCCAGCAGCTTTTTGTGGATGAAGGAAGATACGCAGTATTTT | TRBJ2-3 | TRBV5-6 | NA | NA
CASSQAADGETQYF | TGCGCCAGCAGCCAAGCGGCAGACGGGGAGACCCAGTACTTC | TRBJ2-5 | TRBV4-1 | NA | NA
CASSPLQGYTEAFF | TGTGCCAGCAGCCCGTTACAGGGATACACTGAAGCTTTCTTT | TRBJ1-1 | TRBV4-2 | NA | many
CASGAPVYGYTF | TGTGCCAGTGGGGCCCCCGTCTATGGCTACACCTTC | TRBJ1-2 | TRBV7-8 | NA | NA
CASSPTGSAEAFF | TGCGCCAGCAGCCCAACAGGGTCTGCTGAAGCTTTCTTT | TRBJ1-1 | TRBV5-1 | NA | many
CASSSFGGAYGYTF | TGTGCCAGCAGTTCGTTTGGGGGTGCCTATGGCTACACCTTC | TRBJ1-2 | TRBV28 | NA | NA
CASQIGLEQFF | TGTGCCAGTCAGATCGGACTGGAGCAGTTCTTC | TRBJ2-1 | TRBV7-6 | NA | many
CASSKGTARTNTGELFF | TGCGCCAGCAGCAAGGGGACAGCCCGAACGAACACCGGGGAGCTGTTTTTT | TRBJ2-2 | TRBV5-1 | TRBD1 | few
CASSLGLVEQFF | TGTGCCAGCAGTTTAGGACTAGTAGAGCAGTTCTTC | TRBJ2-1 | TRBV12-3/TRBV12-4 | NA | NA
CSVWTGAETQYF | TGCAGCGTCTGGACAGGGGCTGAGACCCAGTACTTC | TRBJ2-5 | TRBV29-1 | TRBD1 | many
CSARRGLNTGELFF | TGCAGCGCCAGGCGGGGTCTGAACACCGGGGAGCTGTTTTTT | TRBJ2-2 | TRBV29-1 | NA | few
CSARDYAGGPSNEQFF | TGCAGTGCTAGAGATTATGCGGGGGGACCCTCTAATGAGCAGTTCTTC | TRBJ2-1 | TRBV20-1 | TRBD2 | few
CASSPRQGLNTQYF | TGTGCCAGCTCACCCCGGCAGGGGTTGAATACGCAGTATTTT | TRBJ2-3 | TRBV18 | NA | many
CASRLGRGAKAYEQYF | TGTGCCAGCAGGTTGGGGAGGGGAGCGAAGGCCTACGAGCAGTACTTC | TRBJ2-7 | TRBV11-2 | TRBD2 | NA
CSARDFPTVAWGQETQYF | TGCAGTGCTAGAGATTTTCCCACCGTGGCTTGGGGCCAAGAGACCCAGTACTTC | TRBJ2-5 | TRBV20-1 | NA | few
CASSFRGTGIYGYTF | TGTGCCAGCAGTTTTCGTGGGACAGGAATATATGGCTACACCTTC | TRBJ1-2 | TRBV12-3/TRBV12-4 | TRBD1 | few
CSARDPGTGQRGYTF | TGCAGTGCTAGAGATCCCGGGACAGGTCAGAGGGGCTACACCTTC | TRBJ1-2 | TRBV20-1 | TRBD1 | NA
CASTWGSSGTTGELFF | TGTGCCAGCACCTGGGGATCTAGCGGGACTACCGGGGAGCTGTTTTTT | TRBJ2-2 | TRBV6-1 | TRBD2 | NA
CASTSQDTQYF | TGCGCCAGCACCTCCCAAGATACGCAGTATTTT | TRBJ2-3 | TRBV4-1 | NA | few
CASSGYGTGGSTGELFF | TGTGCCAGCAGTGGTTACGGGACAGGGGGCTCCACCGGGGAGCTGTTTTTT | TRBJ2-2 | TRBV12-3/TRBV12-4 | TRBD1 | NA
CASSFPYNNYGYTF | TGTGCCAGCAGCTTCCCCTATAATAACTATGGCTACACCTTC | TRBJ1-2 | TRBV7-2 | NA | few
CSVDRGPETQYF | TGCAGTGTGGACAGGGGGCCGGAGACCCAGTACTTC | TRBJ2-5 | TRBV20-1 | TRBD1 | NA
CSAPGRLNTGELFF | TGCAGTGCCCCCGGCAGGCTGAACACCGGGGAGCTGTTTTTT | TRBJ2-2 | TRBV20-1 | NA | NA
CASSEGAGAADTQYF | TGTGCCAGCAGTGAAGGAGCGGGGGCCGCAGATACGCAGTATTTT | TRBJ2-3 | TRBV6-4 | TRBD2 | many